This TCR beta chain was captured by sequencing in a study of technical replicates of blood from a few donors. TCRdb keeps only in-frame clones here, not all; method: immunoSEQ multiplex PCR. The table includes about 82,000 clones, 85% to 95% detected once. The germline V and J ends were trimmed by 0 bases and 4 bases, with 12 bases remaining between them. The CDR3 contains 15 residues. Germline V gives CDR1 LNHNV, CDR2 YYDKDF (reference sequence). What was sequenced was T cells isolated from PBMCs. The clonotype comes from a human donor in good health. This chain uses TRBV15 with TRBJ1-1; the D is unclear. The CDR3 DNA sequence: TGTGCCACCAGCAGAGATAGATCATCACTCACTGAAGCTTTCTTT. Amino acids: CATSRDRSSLTEAFF. Complete variable domain (other parts from reference TRBV15 and TRBJ1-1): DAMVIQNPRYQVTQFGKPVTLSCSQTLNHNVMYWYQQKSSQAPKLLFHYYDKDFNNEADTPDNFQSRRPNTSFCFLDIRSPGLGDTAMYLCATSRDRSSLTEAFFGQGTRLTVV.